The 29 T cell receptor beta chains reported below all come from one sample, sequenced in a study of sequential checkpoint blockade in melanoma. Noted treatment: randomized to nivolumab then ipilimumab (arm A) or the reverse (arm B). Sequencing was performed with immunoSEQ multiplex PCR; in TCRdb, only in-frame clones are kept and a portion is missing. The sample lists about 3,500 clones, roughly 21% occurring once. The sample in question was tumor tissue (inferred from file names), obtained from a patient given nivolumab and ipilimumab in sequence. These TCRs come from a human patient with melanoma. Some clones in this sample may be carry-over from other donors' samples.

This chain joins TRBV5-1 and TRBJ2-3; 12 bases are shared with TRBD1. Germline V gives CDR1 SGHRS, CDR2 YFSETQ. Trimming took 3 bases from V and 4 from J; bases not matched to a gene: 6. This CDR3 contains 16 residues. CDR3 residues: CASSSSGTGGPDTQYF. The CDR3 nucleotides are TGCGCCAGCAGCTCGTCCGGGACAGGGGGCCCAGATACGCAGTATTTT.

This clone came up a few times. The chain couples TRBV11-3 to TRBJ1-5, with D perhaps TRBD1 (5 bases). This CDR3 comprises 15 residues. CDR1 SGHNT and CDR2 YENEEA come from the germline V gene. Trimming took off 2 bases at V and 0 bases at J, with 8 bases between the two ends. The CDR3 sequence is CASSLWGTSNQPQHF. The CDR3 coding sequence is TGTGCCAGCAGCTTATGGGGGACTAGCAATCAGCCCCAGCATTTT.

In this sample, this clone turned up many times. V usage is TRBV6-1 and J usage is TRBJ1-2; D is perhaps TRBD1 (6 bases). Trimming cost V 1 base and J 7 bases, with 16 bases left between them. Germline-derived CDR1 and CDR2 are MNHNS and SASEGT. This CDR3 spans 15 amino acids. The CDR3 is CASSEGQVVALGYTF. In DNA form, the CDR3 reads TGTGCCAGCAGTGAAGGACAGGTTGTTGCCCTTGGCTACACCTTC.

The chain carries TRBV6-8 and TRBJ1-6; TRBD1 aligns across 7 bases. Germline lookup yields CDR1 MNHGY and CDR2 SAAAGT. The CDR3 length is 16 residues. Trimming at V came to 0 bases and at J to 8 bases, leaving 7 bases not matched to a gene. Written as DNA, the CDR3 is TGTGCCAGCAGTTACTCGACCGGGACAGAACATTCACCCCTCCACTTT. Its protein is CASSYSTGTEHSPLHF.

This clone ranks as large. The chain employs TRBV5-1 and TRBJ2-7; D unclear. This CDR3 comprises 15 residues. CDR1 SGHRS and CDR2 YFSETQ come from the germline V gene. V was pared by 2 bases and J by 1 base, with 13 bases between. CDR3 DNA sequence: TGCGCCAGCAGCTTTAGCTTGGCTTATTCCTACGAGCAGTACTTC. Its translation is CASSFSLAYSYEQYF.

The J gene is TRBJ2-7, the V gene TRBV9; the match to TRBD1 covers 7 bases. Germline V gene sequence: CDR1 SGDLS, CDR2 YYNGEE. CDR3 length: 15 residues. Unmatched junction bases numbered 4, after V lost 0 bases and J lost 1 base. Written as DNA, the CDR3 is TGTGCCAGCAGCGTAGAGGGGGCAGCGTCCTACGAGCAGTACTTC. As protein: CASSVEGAASYEQYF.

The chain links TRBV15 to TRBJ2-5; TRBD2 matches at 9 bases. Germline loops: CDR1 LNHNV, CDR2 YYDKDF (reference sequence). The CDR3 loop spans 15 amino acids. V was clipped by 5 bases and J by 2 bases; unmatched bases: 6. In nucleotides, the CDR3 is TGTGCCACCAGCGGTAGCGGGGGATTTCAAGAGACCCAGTACTTC. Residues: CATSGSGGFQETQYF.

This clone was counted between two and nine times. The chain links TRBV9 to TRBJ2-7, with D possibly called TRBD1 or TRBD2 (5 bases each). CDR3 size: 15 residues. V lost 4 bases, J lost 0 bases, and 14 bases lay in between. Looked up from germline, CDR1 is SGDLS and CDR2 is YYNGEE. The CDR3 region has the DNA TGTGCCAGCAGCCCTTGGGACGGTAGCTCCTACGAGCAGTACTTC. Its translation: CASSPWDGSSYEQYF. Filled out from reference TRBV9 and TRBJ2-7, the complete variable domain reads DSGVTQTPKHLITATGQRVTLRCSPRSGDLSVYWYQQSLDQGLQFLIQYYNGEERAKGNILERFSAQQFPDLHSELNLSSLELGDSALYFCASSPWDGSSYEQYFGPGTRLTVT.

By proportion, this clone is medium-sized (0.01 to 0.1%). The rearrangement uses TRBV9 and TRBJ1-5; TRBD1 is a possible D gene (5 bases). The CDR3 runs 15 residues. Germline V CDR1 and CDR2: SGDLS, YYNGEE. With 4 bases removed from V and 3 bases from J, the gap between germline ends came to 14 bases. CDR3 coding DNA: TGTGCCAGCAGCCCTGGGGGGACCTTCAATCAGCCCCAGCATTTT. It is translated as CASSPGGTFNQPQHF.

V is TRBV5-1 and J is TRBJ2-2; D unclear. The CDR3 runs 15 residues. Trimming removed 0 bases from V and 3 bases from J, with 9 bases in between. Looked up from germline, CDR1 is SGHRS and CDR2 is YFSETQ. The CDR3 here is CASSLGRRDTGELFF. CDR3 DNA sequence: TGCGCCAGCAGCTTGGGACGCCGGGACACCGGGGAGCTGTTTTTT.

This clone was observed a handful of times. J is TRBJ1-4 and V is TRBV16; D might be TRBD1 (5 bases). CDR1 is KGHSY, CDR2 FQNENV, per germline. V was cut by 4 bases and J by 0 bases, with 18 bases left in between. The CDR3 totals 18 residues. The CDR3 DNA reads TGTGCCAGCAGCCCCACGACTGACAGACCGTCAACTAATGAAAAACTGTTTTTT. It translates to CASSPTTDRPSTNEKLFF. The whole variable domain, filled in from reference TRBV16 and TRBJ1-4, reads GEEVAQTPKHLVRGEGQKAKLYCAPIKGHSYVFWYQQVLKNEFKFLISFQNENVFDETGMPKERFSAKCLPNSPCSLEIQATKLEDSAVYFCASSPTTDRPSTNEKLFFGSGTQLSVL.

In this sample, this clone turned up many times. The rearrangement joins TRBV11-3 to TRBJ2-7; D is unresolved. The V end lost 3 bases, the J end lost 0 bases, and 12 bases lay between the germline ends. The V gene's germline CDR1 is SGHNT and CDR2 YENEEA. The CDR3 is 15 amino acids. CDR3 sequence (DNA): TGTGCCAGCAGCTTGGAGTCGGTACCCTCCTACGAGCAGTACTTC. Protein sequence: CASSLESVPSYEQYF.

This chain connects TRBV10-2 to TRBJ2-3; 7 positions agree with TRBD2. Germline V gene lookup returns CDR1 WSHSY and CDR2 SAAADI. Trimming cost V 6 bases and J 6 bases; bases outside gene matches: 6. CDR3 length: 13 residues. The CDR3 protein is CASRAGDGDTQYF. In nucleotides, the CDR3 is TGCGCCAGCAGGGCGGGAGATGGGGATACGCAGTATTTT.

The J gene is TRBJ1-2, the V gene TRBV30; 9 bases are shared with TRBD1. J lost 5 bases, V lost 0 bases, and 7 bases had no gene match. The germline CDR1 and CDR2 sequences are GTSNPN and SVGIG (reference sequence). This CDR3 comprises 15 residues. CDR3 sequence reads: CAWSVPSTGGYGYTF. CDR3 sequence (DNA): TGTGCCTGGAGTGTTCCCTCGACAGGGGGTTATGGCTACACCTTC.

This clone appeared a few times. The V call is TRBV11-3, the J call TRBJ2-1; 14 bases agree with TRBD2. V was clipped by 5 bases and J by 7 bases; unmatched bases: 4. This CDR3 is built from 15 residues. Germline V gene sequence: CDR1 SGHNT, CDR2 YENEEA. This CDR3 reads CASSPGLAGANEQFF. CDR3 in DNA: TGTGCCAGCAGCCCGGGACTAGCGGGGGCAAATGAGCAGTTCTTC.

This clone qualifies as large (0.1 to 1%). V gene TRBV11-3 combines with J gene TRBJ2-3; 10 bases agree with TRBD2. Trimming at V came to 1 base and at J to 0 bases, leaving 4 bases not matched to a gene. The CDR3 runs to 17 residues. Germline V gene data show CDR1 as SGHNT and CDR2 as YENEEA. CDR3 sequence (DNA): TGTGCCAGCAGCTTAGGGCTAGCGGGGGAGAGCACAGATACGCAGTATTTT. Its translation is CASSLGLAGESTDTQYF.

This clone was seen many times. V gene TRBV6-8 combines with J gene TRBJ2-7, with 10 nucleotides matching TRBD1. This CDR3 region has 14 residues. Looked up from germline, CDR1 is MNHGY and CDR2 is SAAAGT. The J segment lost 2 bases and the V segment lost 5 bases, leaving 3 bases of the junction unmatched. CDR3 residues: CASSRTGGPYEQYF. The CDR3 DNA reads TGTGCCAGCAGTCGGACAGGGGGACCCTACGAGCAGTACTTC.

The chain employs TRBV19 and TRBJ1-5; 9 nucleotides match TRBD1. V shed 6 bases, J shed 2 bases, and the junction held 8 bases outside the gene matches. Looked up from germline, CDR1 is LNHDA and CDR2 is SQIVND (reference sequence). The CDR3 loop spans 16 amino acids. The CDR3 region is CASSKQGQGGNQPQHF. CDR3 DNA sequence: TGTGCCAGTAGCAAACAGGGACAGGGTGGCAATCAGCCCCAGCATTTT.

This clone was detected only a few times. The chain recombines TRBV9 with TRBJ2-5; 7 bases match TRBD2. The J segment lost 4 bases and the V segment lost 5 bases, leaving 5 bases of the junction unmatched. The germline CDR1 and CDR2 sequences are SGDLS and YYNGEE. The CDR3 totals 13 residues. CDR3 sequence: CASRAGVGETQYF. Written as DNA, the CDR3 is TGTGCCAGCAGGGCGGGAGTAGGAGAGACCCAGTACTTC.

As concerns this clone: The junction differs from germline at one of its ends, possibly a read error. CDR3 DNA sequence: TGCGCCAGCAGCTTGGCGGCGGGGAGGGCAAACGATCAGTACTTC. Amino acid sequence: CASSLAAGRANDQYF. V is TRBV5-1 and J is TRBJ2-7; TRBD2 agrees at 7 bases. Germline V gene lookup returns CDR1 SGHRS and CDR2 YFSETQ. There are 15 residues in the CDR3.

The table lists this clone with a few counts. The CDR3 spells CASSGSSERDVQETQYF. The CDR3 nucleotides are TGTGCCAGCAGTGGGAGCAGCGAACGAGACGTCCAAGAGACCCAGTACTTC. This chain uses TRBV6-8 with TRBJ2-5; maybe TRBD2 (5 bases). Germline CDR1 and CDR2: MNHGY and SAAAGT. There are 17 residues in the CDR3. Trimming took 5 bases from V and 1 from J, leaving 20 bases between them.

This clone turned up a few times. The CDR3 bases are TGTGCCAGCAGTCTGGACAGTAACACTGAAGCTTTCTTT. Amino acid sequence: CASSLDSNTEAFF. V gene TRBV5-8 combines with J gene TRBJ1-1; tentatively, D is TRBD1 (6 bases). Germline V gives CDR1 SGHTS, CDR2 YDEGEE. V dropped 5 bases and J dropped 2 bases, with 10 bases sitting between them. The CDR3 sequence is 13 residues long.

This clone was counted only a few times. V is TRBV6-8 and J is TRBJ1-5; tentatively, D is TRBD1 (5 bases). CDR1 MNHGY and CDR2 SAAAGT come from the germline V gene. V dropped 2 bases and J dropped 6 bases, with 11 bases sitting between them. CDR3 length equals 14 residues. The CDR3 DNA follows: TGTGCCAGCAGTTACCGTGGGGGAGGTCAGCCCCAGCATTTT. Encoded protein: CASSYRGGGQPQHF.

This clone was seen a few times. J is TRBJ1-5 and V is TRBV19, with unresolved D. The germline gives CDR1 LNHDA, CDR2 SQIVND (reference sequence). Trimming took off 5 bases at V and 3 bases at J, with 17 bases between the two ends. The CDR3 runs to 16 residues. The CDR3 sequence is CASSPRPPRNNQPQHF. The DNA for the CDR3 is TGTGCCAGTAGTCCCCGGCCCCCCAGGAACAATCAGCCCCAGCATTTT.

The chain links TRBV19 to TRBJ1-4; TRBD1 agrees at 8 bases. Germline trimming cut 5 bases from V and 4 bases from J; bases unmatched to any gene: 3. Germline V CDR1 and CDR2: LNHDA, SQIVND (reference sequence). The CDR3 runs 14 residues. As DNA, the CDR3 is TGTGCCAGTAGTTCCGGACAGGGTAATGAAAAACTGTTTTTT. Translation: CASSSGQGNEKLFF.

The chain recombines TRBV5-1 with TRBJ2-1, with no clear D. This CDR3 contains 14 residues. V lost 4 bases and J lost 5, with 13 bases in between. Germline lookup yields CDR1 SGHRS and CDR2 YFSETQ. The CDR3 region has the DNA TGCGCCAGCAGCATTCAAGGCGTAGACAATGAGCAGTTCTTC. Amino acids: CASSIQGVDNEQFF.

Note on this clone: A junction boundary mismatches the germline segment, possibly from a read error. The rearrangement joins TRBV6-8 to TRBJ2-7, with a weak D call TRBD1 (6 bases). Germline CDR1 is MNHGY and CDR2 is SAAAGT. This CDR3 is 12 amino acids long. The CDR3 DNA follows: TGTGCCATCAGTCACAGGGAATACGAGCAGTACTTC. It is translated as CAISHREYEQYF.

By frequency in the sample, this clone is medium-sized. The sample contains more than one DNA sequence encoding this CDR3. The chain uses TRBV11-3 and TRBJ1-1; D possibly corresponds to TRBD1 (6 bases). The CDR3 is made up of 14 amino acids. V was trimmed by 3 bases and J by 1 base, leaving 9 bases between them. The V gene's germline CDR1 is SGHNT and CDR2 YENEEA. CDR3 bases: TGTGCCAGCAGCTTGGGGGCGGGGAACACTGAAGCTTTCTTT. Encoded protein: CASSLGAGNTEAFF.

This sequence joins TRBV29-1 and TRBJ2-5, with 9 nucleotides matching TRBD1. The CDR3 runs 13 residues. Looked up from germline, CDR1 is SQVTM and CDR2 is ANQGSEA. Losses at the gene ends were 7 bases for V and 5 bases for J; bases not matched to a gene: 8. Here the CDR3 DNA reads TGCAGCGCTGCCCGGACAGGGGAGGAGACCCAGTACTTC. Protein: CSAARTGEETQYF.